A selection of T cell receptor beta chains follows, all from one sample in a study of blood T cell repertoires in COVID-19. Method: immunoSEQ multiplex PCR; TCRdb's copy keeps in-frame clones and lacks some. The sample comprises 300,000 to 400,000 clones, about 88% of which are singletons, and around 7.9% rests with the top ten. The source material was peripheral blood. The source is a woman in her 70s with COVID-19, enrolled during active disease. CDR3s include the opening cysteine and the closing phenylalanine or tryptophan. Each record gives: J gene, V gene, D gene, clone size, CDR3 protein, CDR3 DNA. The D gene is left open where the match is weak. Rows give clone size only sometimes, using once, few, many, or a class for an expanded clone.

TRBJ2-5,TRBV5-4,TRBD2,NA,CASSSGGGSETQYF,TGTGCCAGCAGCTCGGGGGGGGGTTCGGAGACCCAGTACTTC
TRBJ2-7,TRBV5-1,TRBD2,NA,CASSLDSGPYEQYF,TGCGCCAGCAGCTTGGATAGCGGGCCATACGAGCAGTACTTC
TRBJ1-4,TRBV27,NA,NA,CASSPIRDIPEKLFF,TGTGCCAGCAGTCCGATCCGGGACATACCTGAAAAACTGTTTTTT
TRBJ2-2,TRBV5-4,NA,once,CASSRSSGTLSAVGELFF,TGTGCCAGCAGCCGAAGCTCCGGGACACTCTCAGCAGTGGGGGAGCTGTTTTTT
TRBJ2-7,TRBV3-1/TRBV3-2,TRBD2,NA,CASSQIGTSGNEQYF,TGTGCCAGCAGCCAGATTGGGACTAGCGGGAACGAGCAGTACTTC
TRBJ1-2,TRBV7-2,NA,NA,CASSFRWYGYTF,TGTGCCAGCAGCTTCAGGTGGTATGGCTACACCTTC
TRBJ2-3,TRBV5-1,NA,NA,CASRRRGTDTQYF,TGCGCCAGCAGGCGCCGAGGCACAGATACGCAGTATTTT
TRBJ1-2,TRBV5-4,TRBD1,NA,CASSLRDSRGGGYTF,TGTGCCAGCAGCCTCCGGGACAGCAGGGGTGGTGGCTACACCTTC
TRBJ1-5,TRBV6-5,NA,NA,CASSPDISNQPQHF,TGTGCCAGCAGTCCGGACATTAGCAATCAGCCCCAGCATTTT
TRBJ1-6,TRBV2,TRBD1,NA,CASRDRTGQGSPLHF,TGTGCCAGCAGGGATAGGACAGGGCAAGGTTCACCCCTCCACTTT
TRBJ2-7,TRBV6-5,NA,NA,CASGAAGIQYF,TGTGCCAGTGGGGCGGCTGGGATACAGTACTTC
TRBJ2-5,TRBV27,TRBD1,NA,CASSSWDSLGETQYF,TGTGCCAGCAGTTCCTGGGACAGCCTGGGGGAGACCCAGTACTTC
TRBJ1-5,TRBV27,NA,NA,CASSSGYQPQHF,TGTGCCAGCAGTTCAGGGTACCAGCCCCAGCATTTT
TRBJ1-5,TRBV27,NA,once,CASSSGRRQPQHF,TGTGCCAGCAGTTCGGGGAGAAGGCAGCCCCAGCATTTT
TRBJ2-1,TRBV15,NA,once,CATSILPGVEQFF,TGTGCCACCAGCATACTCCCAGGGGTTGAGCAGTTCTTC
TRBJ1-5,TRBV7-2,TRBD1,NA,CASSLMTGSNQPQHF,TGTGCCAGCAGCTTGATGACAGGGTCAAATCAGCCCCAGCATTTT
TRBJ2-1,TRBV9,TRBD1,once,CASSVGTGGYNEQFF,TGTGCCAGCAGCGTAGGTACAGGGGGGTACAATGAGCAGTTCTTC
TRBJ1-5,TRBV28,TRBD1,NA,CASSTGTEGSNQPQHF,TGTGCCAGCAGTACTGGGACAGAGGGTAGCAATCAGCCCCAGCATTTT
TRBJ1-5,TRBV24-1,NA,few,CATSESNSNQPQHF,TGTGCCACCAGTGAGTCTAATAGCAATCAGCCCCAGCATTTT
TRBJ1-2,TRBV5-4,NA,NA,CASRHGGIYGYTF,TGTGCCAGCAGGCATGGGGGCATCTATGGCTACACCTTC
TRBJ1-4,TRBV5-6,NA,NA,CASSKPKTGVNEKLFF,TGTGCCAGCAGCAAACCGAAGACAGGAGTTAATGAAAAACTGTTTTTT
TRBJ1-3,TRBV28,TRBD1,NA,CASSLYSTGSGNTIYF,TGTGCCAGCAGTTTATACTCGACAGGGTCTGGAAACACCATATATTTT
TRBJ1-6,TRBV11-2,TRBD1,NA,CASRLALGQANSPLHF,TGTGCCAGCCGCTTGGCCCTGGGACAGGCGAATTCACCCCTCCACTTT
TRBJ2-3,TRBV24-1,TRBD1,NA,CATSDWTGGPDTQYF,TGTGCCACCAGTGATTGGACAGGGGGCCCAGATACGCAGTATTTT
TRBJ2-2,TRBV3-1/TRBV3-2,NA,NA,CASSRPGGGTGELFF,TGTGCCAGCAGCCGCCCCGGGGGAGGCACCGGGGAGCTGTTTTTT
TRBJ2-1,TRBV24-1,TRBD1,NA,CATSGGTGLGNEQFF,TGTGCCACCAGTGGGGGGACAGGCCTGGGCAATGAGCAGTTCTTC
TRBJ2-3,TRBV2,NA,NA,CASSDWGRPTDTQYF,TGTGCCAGCAGTGATTGGGGCAGGCCCACAGATACGCAGTATTTT
TRBJ1-1,TRBV7-9,NA,NA,CASSLSVREAFF,TGTGCCAGCAGCTTATCGGTGAGAGAAGCTTTCTTT
TRBJ2-5,TRBV29-1,TRBD1,NA,CSVEASRGETQYF,TGCAGCGTTGAAGCCTCCAGGGGGGAGACCCAGTACTTC
TRBJ1-1,TRBV19,TRBD1,NA,CASSTGGGTEAFF,TGTGCCAGTTCTACAGGGGGCGGCACTGAAGCTTTCTTT
TRBJ1-6,TRBV2,NA,NA,CASSVGGLGSYNSPLHF,TGTGCCAGCAGTGTCGGGGGGCTGGGGTCCTATAATTCACCCCTCCACTTT
TRBJ2-2,TRBV10-3,TRBD1,NA,CAISERGQANTGELFF,TGTGCCATCAGTGAACGGGGACAGGCGAACACCGGGGAGCTGTTTTTT
TRBJ2-1,TRBV27,NA,NA,CASSRLGVKGNEQFF,TGTGCCAGCAGTCGTCTCGGGGTGAAGGGCAATGAGCAGTTCTTC
TRBJ1-2,TRBV30,NA,few,CAWSSSRKYTF,TGTGCCTGGAGTAGTAGCCGGAAGTACACCTTC
TRBJ2-7,TRBV7-3,TRBD1,NA,CASSPTDRGFYEQYF,TGTGCCAGCAGCCCCACCGACAGGGGATTCTACGAGCAGTACTTC
TRBJ2-2,TRBV7-2,NA,once,CASSPRTGRVTGELFF,TGTGCCAGCAGCCCCAGGACAGGGAGGGTTACCGGGGAGCTGTTTTTT
TRBJ1-2,TRBV18,TRBD1,NA,CASSPGGQHNYGYTF,TGTGCCAGCTCACCCGGGGGACAGCATAACTATGGCTACACCTTC
TRBJ1-4,TRBV6-5,NA,NA,CASNRVNEKLFF,TGTGCCAGCAACAGGGTAAATGAAAAACTGTTTTTT
TRBJ1-5,TRBV5-1,TRBD1,NA,CASSQGQGNQPQHF,TGCGCCAGCAGCCAGGGACAGGGTAATCAGCCCCAGCATTTT
TRBJ1-2,TRBV7-2,NA,once,CASSLARDGYGYTF,TGTGCCAGCAGCTTAGCCAGGGATGGCTATGGCTACACCTTC
TRBJ1-5,TRBV2,TRBD1,NA,CASSAAGTGVGPQHF,TGTGCCAGCAGTGCCGCCGGGACAGGTGTAGGGCCCCAGCATTTT
TRBJ1-5,TRBV23-1,TRBD1,NA,CASSFHSLGGAGSNQPQHF,TGCGCCAGCAGTTTCCACTCTCTAGGGGGCGCTGGGAGCAATCAGCCCCAGCATTTT
TRBJ1-5,TRBV19,TRBD1,NA,CASRGTGSNQPQHF,TGTGCCAGTAGGGGGACAGGTAGCAATCAGCCCCAGCATTTT
TRBJ2-6,TRBV24-1,NA,NA,CATRRTASSGANVLTF,TGTGCCACCAGGCGGACAGCCTCCTCTGGGGCCAACGTCCTGACTTTC
TRBJ1-1,TRBV7-9,NA,NA,CASSTTGNTEAFF,TGTGCCAGCAGTACCACAGGGAACACTGAAGCTTTCTTT
TRBJ2-2,TRBV5-6,NA,NA,CASSLLGTNTGELFF,TGTGCCAGCAGCTTACTCGGGACTAACACCGGGGAGCTGTTTTTT
TRBJ2-7,TRBV3-1/TRBV3-2,NA,NA,CASSHSGLLFYEQYF,TGTGCCAGCAGCCATTCGGGACTCCTATTTTACGAGCAGTACTTC
TRBJ1-2,TRBV10-3,NA,NA,CAISGGADYGYTF,TGTGCCATCAGTGGGGGAGCGGACTATGGCTACACCTTC
TRBJ1-6,TRBV9,TRBD1,NA,CASSPRPDRGDSPLHF,TGTGCCAGCAGCCCCCGACCGGACAGGGGTGATTCACCCCTCCACTTT
TRBJ1-1,TRBV7-8,TRBD1,once,CASSFDRVTEAFF,TGTGCCAGCAGCTTTGACAGGGTCACTGAAGCTTTCTTT
TRBJ1-2,TRBV2,NA,few,CASSETVYGYTF,TGTGCCAGCAGTGAAACAGTATATGGCTACACCTTC
TRBJ2-7,TRBV19,NA,NA,CASSMGDTYEQYF,TGTGCCAGTAGTATGGGCGACACCTACGAGCAGTACTTC
TRBJ2-7,TRBV5-6,NA,NA,CASSPQGVEQYF,TGTGCCAGCAGCCCACAGGGCGTCGAGCAGTACTTC
TRBJ1-2,TRBV27,TRBD1,NA,CASSYTGTGANYGYTF,TGTGCCAGCAGTTACACCGGGACAGGTGCTAACTATGGCTACACCTTC
TRBJ2-7,TRBV19,TRBD1,NA,CASSVGQGAYEQYF,TGTGCCAGTAGTGTGGGACAGGGGGCCTACGAGCAGTACTTC
TRBJ1-1,TRBV27,NA,NA,CASSLSRGGPTEAFF,TGTGCCAGCAGTTTATCGCGGGGAGGACCTACTGAAGCTTTCTTT
TRBJ2-5,TRBV18,TRBD1,NA,CASSPIRDRGVPETQYF,TGTGCCAGCTCACCCATAAGAGACAGGGGGGTTCCGGAGACCCAGTACTTC
TRBJ1-1,TRBV5-8,TRBD1,many,CASSLGRGRNTEAFF,TGTGCCAGCAGCTTGGGCAGGGGGCGAAACACTGAAGCTTTCTTT
TRBJ1-1,TRBV5-1,NA,NA,CASSSPGDTEAFF,TGCGCCAGCAGCTCCCCAGGGGACACTGAAGCTTTCTTT
TRBJ1-1,TRBV6-5,NA,NA,CASLYRDTEAFF,TGTGCCAGCTTATACAGGGACACTGAAGCTTTCTTT